Below are 16 T cell receptor beta chains sequenced from a single sample in a study of T cells in localized non-small cell lung cancer. This table comes from immunoSEQ multiplex PCR, and its TCRdb copy is limited to in-frame clones, with some not included. The repertoire holds around 36,000 clones, with around 81% as singletons. Specimen: peripheral blood mononuclear cells, collected before any cancer treatment. The receptors were gathered from a male donor older than 55 with stage II lung adenocarcinoma.

The genes are TRBV5-4 and TRBJ1-1; no clear D gene. CDR1 is SGHNT and CDR2 is YYREEE in the germline V gene (reference sequence). Between the trimmed V and J ends, which lost 1 base and 2 bases, there was a span of 6 bases. This CDR3 has 13 amino acids. CDR3 residues: CASSLFGNTEAFF. CDR3 sequence (DNA): TGTGCCAGCAGCTTGTTCGGCAACACTGAAGCTTTCTTT.

This chain links TRBV5-4 with TRBJ2-7, with TRBD2 identical over 9 bases. The ends lost 1 base at V and 2 bases at J; junction bases unmatched: 10. The CDR3 loop spans 17 amino acids. The germline CDR1 and CDR2 sequences are SGHNT and YYREEE (reference sequence). This chain's CDR3 is CASSLSLAGQGAYEQYF. DNA of the CDR3: TGTGCCAGCAGCTTGAGCCTAGCGGGACAAGGGGCCTACGAGCAGTACTTC.

This clone has only one observation. V is TRBV12-5 and J is TRBJ1-3, with a tentative D call TRBD1 (6 bases). The CDR3 contains 14 residues. Trimming took 6 bases from V and 3 from J, leaving 12 bases between them. The V gene's germline CDR1 is LGHNT and CDR2 FRNRAP. CDR3 loop: CASGAGQRGNTIYF. CDR3 coding DNA: TGTGCTAGTGGGGCCGGACAGCGTGGAAACACCATATATTTT.

The chain employs TRBV30 and TRBJ1-4; D is unresolved. The germline CDR1 and CDR2 sequences are GTSNPN and SVGIG (reference sequence). Trimming left V 6 bases short and J 7 bases short, with 15 bases between. This CDR3 region has 13 residues. CDR3 loop: CACTKGLSEKLFF. The CDR3 DNA reads as TGTGCCTGCACCAAAGGACTTAGTGAAAAACTGTTTTTT.

The chain is built from TRBV5-5 and TRBJ2-2; TRBD1 might be the D (6 bases). Trimming cost V 3 bases and J 0 bases, with 9 bases left between them. Germline values: CDR1 SGHKS, CDR2 YYEKEE (reference sequence). The CDR3 totals 15 residues. CDR3 residues: CASSWGHANTGELFF. The DNA for the CDR3 is TGTGCCAGCAGCTGGGGACATGCGAACACCGGGGAGCTGTTTTTT.

The chain couples TRBV30 to TRBJ2-5; TRBD1 is a possible D gene (5 bases). The V and J ends lost 2 bases and 1 base respectively, with 11 bases between them. Germline CDR1 is GTSNPN and CDR2 is SVGIG (reference sequence). The CDR3 runs to 14 residues. CDR3 region: CAWSRKTVQETQYF. CDR3 sequence (DNA): TGTGCCTGGAGTAGGAAGACAGTCCAAGAGACCCAGTACTTC.

V gene TRBV27 combines with J gene TRBJ1-1, with a weak D call TRBD1 (5 bases). In germline, CDR1 is MNHEY, CDR2 SMNVEV (reference sequence). V lost 6 bases and J lost 0, with 17 bases in between. This CDR3 is 16 amino acids long. CDR3 protein: CASRALPGPMNTEAFF. The CDR3 DNA reads as TGTGCCAGCAGGGCCTTACCGGGGCCCATGAACACTGAAGCTTTCTTT.

This chain uses TRBV27 with TRBJ1-2, with D possibly matching TRBD1 (5 bases). Germline V gene sequence: CDR1 MNHEY, CDR2 SMNVEV (reference sequence). V lost 4 bases and J lost 8, with 17 bases in between. The CDR3 is 14 residues long. CDR3: CASSSPRRGAGYTF. CDR3 bases: TGTGCCAGCAGTTCCCCCCGGAGGGGCGCCGGCTACACCTTC.

V is TRBV27 and J is TRBJ1-2; D unresolved. The CDR3 covers 13 residues. V lost 7 bases and J lost 2, with 11 bases in between. The V gene's germline CDR1 is MNHEY and CDR2 SMNVEV (reference sequence). CDR3 coding DNA: TGTGCCAGCACTCTCAACCGGAACTATGGCTACACCTTC. This sequence encodes CASTLNRNYGYTF.

With regard to this clone: A junction boundary mismatches the germline segment, possibly from a read error. This rearrangement joins TRBV29-1 to TRBJ1-2; D not resolved. The V gene's germline CDR1 is SQVTM and CDR2 ANQGSEA. The CDR3 extends over 14 amino acids. The CDR3 nucleotides read TGCAGCGTTCACGGCCTATCCCACGACTACGGCTACACCTTC. It encodes CSVHGLSHDYGYTF.

The V gene is TRBV7-2, the J gene TRBJ2-2, with D unresolved. The germline gives CDR1 SGHTA, CDR2 FQGNSA. Between the trimmed V and J ends, which lost 5 bases and 8 bases, there was a span of 9 bases. This CDR3 region has 12 residues. In nucleotides, the CDR3 is TGTGCCAGCAGCCCGCACGGGGGGGAGCTGTTTTTT. Protein: CASSPHGGELFF.

This sequence joins TRBV18 and TRBJ2-6, with unresolved D. The CDR3 has 16 amino acids. Trimming stripped 3 bases from V and 4 bases from J, with 13 bases between. Germline lookup yields CDR1 KGHSH and CDR2 LQKENI. This chain's CDR3 is CASSPSLSEGANVLTF. CDR3 bases: TGTGCCAGCTCACCGAGTCTATCGGAGGGGGCCAACGTCCTGACTTTC.

This clone showed up just once. V is TRBV9 and J is TRBJ2-1; TRBD1 might be the D (5 bases). There are 16 residues in the CDR3. Germline V gene data show CDR1 as SGDLS and CDR2 as YYNGEE. The V end lost 0 bases, the J end lost 10 bases, and 20 bases lay between the germline ends. This CDR3 is CASSVAGMPDSVEQFF. CDR3 nucleotides: TGTGCCAGCAGCGTAGCAGGGATGCCGGATTCCGTGGAGCAGTTCTTC.

The rearrangement joins TRBV4-3 to TRBJ2-7, with D possibly TRBD2 on 5 matching bases. The V end lost 1 base, the J end lost 2 bases, and 15 bases lay between the germline ends. The CDR3 runs to 16 residues. CDR1 is LGHNA and CDR2 is YSLEER in the germline V gene. DNA for the CDR3: TGCGCCAGCAGCCAAGGGGGTAGCGTAGCCCCCTACGAGCAGTACTTC. The encoded protein is CASSQGGSVAPYEQYF.

The chain uses TRBV2 and TRBJ2-6; D may be TRBD2 (5 bases). With 6 bases removed from V and 0 bases from J, the gap between germline ends came to 12 bases. This CDR3 has 16 residues. The germline V gene encodes CDR1 SNHLY and CDR2 FYNNEI. This CDR3 reads CASREARTSGANVLTF. The CDR3 nucleotides read TGTGCCAGCAGGGAGGCTCGGACCTCTGGGGCCAACGTCCTGACTTTC.

The chain combines TRBV6-1 with TRBJ1-5; D unresolved. Per the germline V gene, CDR1 is MNHNS and CDR2 is SASEGT. The germline V and J ends were trimmed by 3 bases and 4 bases, with 7 bases remaining between them. CDR3 length: 13 amino acids. The CDR3 protein is CASSEAPNQPQHF. CDR3 coding DNA: TGTGCCAGCAGTGAGGCCCCGAATCAGCCCCAGCATTTT.